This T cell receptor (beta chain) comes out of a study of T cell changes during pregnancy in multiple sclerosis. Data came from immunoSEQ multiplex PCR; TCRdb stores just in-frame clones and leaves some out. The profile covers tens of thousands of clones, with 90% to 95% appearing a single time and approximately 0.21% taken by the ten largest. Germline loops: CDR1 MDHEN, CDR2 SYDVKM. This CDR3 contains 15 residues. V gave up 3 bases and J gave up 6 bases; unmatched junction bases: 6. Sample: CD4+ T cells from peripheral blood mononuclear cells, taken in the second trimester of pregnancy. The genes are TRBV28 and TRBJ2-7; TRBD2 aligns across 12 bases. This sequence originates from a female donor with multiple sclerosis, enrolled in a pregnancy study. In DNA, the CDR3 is TGTGCCAGCAGTTTTAGGACTAGCGGGGACCCCGAGCAGTACTTC. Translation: CASSFRTSGDPEQYF.